The following is a T cell receptor beta chain sequence with its context. There are a few counts of this clonotype. There is no known antigen for this receptor. No base qualities exist here, and no much larger clone lies one base off it. The data were obtained in a study of human T cells and chemical hapten exposure (dated by TCRdb to about 2021). Some background on the complete study: For sensitization, 2% DPC in acetone was applied to an approximately 2 cm by approximately 2 cm area of upper inner arm skin. Libraries were pooled for sequencing, and per-sample TCR yields varied mainly because of small differences in library volumes within the pool. Throughout the roughly 25-week study period, patients were also given weekly therapeutic DPC doses on the scalp. The study tracked peripheral blood TCR repertoire changes in vivo during primary and secondary sensitization to the hapten diphenylcyclopropenone (DPC) in alopecia patients. The mostly female patient cohort included alopecia areata with under or over 50% scalp involvement, alopecia totalis and alopecia universalis. Blood samples were taken from patients before sensitization (week 0) and at 2, 6 and about 24 weeks after DPC sensitization. Patch testing on the upper back used Finn chambers containing 0.01% DPC, with scoring done after 6 days according to International Contact Dermatitis Research Group standards. For TCR sequencing, blood came from 25 to 35 alopecia patients at anywhere from one to four time points (pre-sensitization, 2, 6 and 24 weeks). Results and caveats for the whole study, not just this receptor: After repeated subsampling, changes were observed in the strength of the expansion versus patch-test correlation and in the threshold at which the correlation became significant. Alopecia, a presumed autoimmune disease, was present in all patients, so the immune response of the patients might differ from that of healthy individuals. The number of PT1 expanded TCRs positively correlated with patch test score, significant at thresholds 8, 16 and 32 but not 4. Expanded TCRs formed significantly more large CDR3 similarity clusters than pre-sensitization or healthy control sets, consistent with antigen-driven responses. No change with DPC sensitization was found in the number of TCRs above 1 in 1000 frequency, and no evidence of global repertoire structure alterations was found.

The label giving this sample's time point can be read as: patch test 1, 2 weeks after DPC sensitization. Explained via the paper, the treatment or condition label denotes: therapeutic diphenylcyclopropenone sensitization with weekly scalp DPC. At every patch-test visit, the blood draw took place before the patch test was put on. Patients were considered eligible if aged 18 to 70, diagnosed with alopecia and deemed suitable for DPC therapy, and patients were excluded if pregnant. Total RNA was extracted from unfractionated whole blood that had been collected in Tempus Blood RNA tubes. Looking up the germline V gene (reference sequence) yields CDR1 SEHNR and CDR2 FQNEAQ. Deletion took 3 bases off V and 0 bases off J, with a span of 8 bases between the germline ends. Including the terminal cysteine and phenylalanine, the CDR3 comprises 14 residues. This entry keeps only the CDR3 DNA: 42 bases, framed from base 1.

The library was obtained by RACE. Sequencing was performed on a NextSeq 500. During library preparation, unique molecular identifiers were attached to individual cDNA molecules so that TCRs could be counted quantitatively and reproducibly. Each blood RNA sample was used to sequence both TCR alpha and TCR beta chains. Processing in the source paper ran as follows. A median of about 87,000 TCRs per sample was observed, with a range of roughly 20,000 to 700,000. V, J and CDR3 annotation of the TCR reads was performed with the Decombinator software suite. For PS versus PT1 abundance plots, all samples were subsampled to the same number of TCRs (28,000). Expanded TCRs were defined as absent before sensitization and observed at least eight times at the 2-week time point. TCRdb ran its own pipeline on the public reads, namely fastp trimming at Q25 and MiXCR clone calling, and kept in-frame beta chains. CDR3 protein duplicates are merged, each entry listing the most common genes and DNA. The authors' filters were not applied to this entry. Counted in this sample were around 120,000 distinct CDR3 sequences; around 15% of them appeared once. The top ten constitute 0.7% to 0.95% of the sample.

The receptor's source is a man between 18 and 35 years old with alopecia areata. Some clones in this sample may be carry-over from other donors' samples. Recombination connected TRBV7-9 to TRBJ2-5; D gene: possibly TRBD1, on 6 matching bases. This specimen consisted of whole blood, obtained in connection with sensitization to the hapten diphenylcyclopropenone (DPC). The DNA is as follows: TGTGCCAGCAGCTTGACAGGCTACCAAGAGACCCAGTACTTC. Its protein is CASSLTGYQETQYF.